Reported below is one T cell receptor beta chain. As to treatment: around 19 received Ad26.COV2.S at low or high dose, single or two shots; about 5 received placebo; per-sample allocation not given. Sampling happened 63 days after the first vaccine or placebo injection. Produced via immunoSEQ multiplex PCR; TCRdb's table is partial and in-frame only. The sample has some 370,000 clones, roughly 80% seen once. This record comes from a study of Ad26.COV2.S vaccination and SARS-CoV-2 variants. Looking at the study overall: The authors gave Ad26.COV2.S intramuscularly, either once or twice 56 days apart.

Trimming left V 11 bases short and J 1 base short, with 14 bases between. The CDR3 has 13 amino acids. Germline V gene lookup returns CDR1 SEHNR and CDR2 FQNEAQ (reference sequence). The receptor was derived from a person aged 18-60 years who received the Ad26.COV2.S COVID-19 vaccine or a placebo. The sequenced sample was peripheral blood, obtained in a trial of Ad26.COV2.S vaccine versus placebo. The chain has TRBV7-9 and TRBJ1-1, with a weak D call TRBD1 (5 bases). In DNA, the CDR3 is TGTGCCGGGTCAGGACAACAGAACACTGAAGCTTTCTTT. Its translation: CAGSGQQNTEAFF.